One sample yielded the 9 T cell receptor beta chains listed below, sequenced in a study of cytomegalovirus exposure and HLA in healthy donors (TCRdb year 2017). The method behind the library was the immunoSEQ multiplex PCR assay. The multiplex PCR relied on a mix of 60 forward primers for TCR Vbeta segments and 13 reverse primers for TCR Jbeta segments. Imported from immuneACCESS, the table was reduced by TCRdb to in-frame sequences with V and J called. These copies leave out some clones; in studies compared against another copy, an unresolved V gene accounts for under half, and the cause of the remainder is not known. Present in this sample are about 85,000 clones, roughly 80% of which were seen just once. The top ten hold roughly 30% of the sample. Sequencing used PBMCs. All receptors derive from a man in his fifties in good health and CMV-seropositive.

The V gene is TRBV4-2, the J gene TRBJ2-2; TRBD2 matches 9 bases. Germline V gene lookup returns CDR1 LGHNA and CDR2 YNFKEQ. V was clipped by 1 base and J by 4 bases; unmatched bases: 4. This CDR3 is built from 16 residues. The CDR3 region is CASSQAAGGGTGELFF. The CDR3 DNA reads as TGTGCCAGCAGCCAAGCAGCGGGAGGAGGCACCGGGGAGCTGTTTTTT.

V gene TRBV30 combines with J gene TRBJ2-7; 9 bases line up with TRBD2. The ends lost 4 bases at V and 3 bases at J; junction bases unmatched: 13. The CDR3 is 16 residues long. The germline gives CDR1 GTSNPN, CDR2 SVGIG (reference sequence). This CDR3 is CAWTALSPREGYEQYF. CDR3 coding DNA: TGTGCCTGGACAGCCCTAAGTCCGCGGGAGGGCTACGAGCAGTACTTC.

The rearrangement joins TRBV5-4 to TRBJ1-2; 7 bases are shared with TRBD1. The CDR3 covers 16 residues. The germline V gene encodes CDR1 SGHNT and CDR2 YYREEE (reference sequence). Losses at the gene ends were 3 bases for V and 0 bases for J; bases not matched to a gene: 8. The CDR3 loop is CASSSPGGETNYGYTF. The CDR3 DNA reads as TGTGCCAGCAGCTCTCCAGGGGGAGAAACTAACTATGGCTACACCTTC.

The V call is TRBV2, the J call TRBJ2-1, with 8 bases identical to TRBD2. This CDR3 is 15 amino acids long. Trimming took 4 bases from V and 7 from J; bases not matched to a gene: 9. Germline values: CDR1 SNHLY, CDR2 FYNNEI. CDR3 coding DNA: TGTGCCAGCAGTGGTGGTAGCGGGACGGTGAATGAGCAGTTCTTC. Protein: CASSGGSGTVNEQFF.

The chain is built from TRBV7-9 and TRBJ1-4; 12 bases align to TRBD1. The ends lost 3 bases at V and 7 bases at J; junction bases unmatched: 3. CDR1 SEHNR and CDR2 FQNEAQ come from the germline V gene (reference sequence). The CDR3 is 15 amino acids. CDR3 in amino acids: CASSLGQGASEKLFF. As DNA, the CDR3 is TGTGCCAGCAGCTTGGGACAGGGGGCCAGTGAAAAACTGTTTTTT.

The genes are TRBV27 and TRBJ2-5; 7 bases line up with TRBD2. The CDR3 is 14 amino acids. J was trimmed by 5 bases and V by 6 bases; bases with no gene match: 9. Germline loops: CDR1 MNHEY, CDR2 SMNVEV (reference sequence). CDR3 sequence reads: CASRGPAGAETQYF. In DNA form, the CDR3 reads TGTGCCAGCAGAGGGCCTGCGGGAGCGGAGACCCAGTACTTC.

The chain has TRBV27 and TRBJ1-2, with 8 bases fitting TRBD1. Trimming at V came to 4 bases and at J to 7 bases, leaving 11 bases not matched to a gene. Germline CDR1 is MNHEY and CDR2 is SMNVEV (reference sequence). CDR3 length: 15 residues. The DNA for the CDR3 is TGTGCCAGCAGTTATCTCGGCGGACAGGGCGGTGGCTACACCTTC. Translation: CASSYLGGQGGGYTF.

The gene calls are TRBV6-1 and TRBJ2-7; TRBD1 is a possible D gene (5 bases). Germline V gene data show CDR1 as MNHNS and CDR2 as SASEGT. Trimming stripped 6 bases from V and 2 bases from J, with 17 bases between. The CDR3 has 15 amino acids. CDR3 sequence (DNA): TGTGCCAGCAGAGCAGGGTCCCCGAAGCCCTACGAGCAGTACTTC. Encoded protein: CASRAGSPKPYEQYF.

V and J are TRBV5-6 and TRBJ1-4; D perhaps matches TRBD1 (5 bases). Per germline, CDR1 SGHDT and CDR2 YYEEEE. The CDR3 length is 16 residues. V dropped 5 bases and J dropped 0 bases, with 14 bases sitting between them. CDR3 sequence reads: CASSFDRATTNEKLFF. CDR3 bases: TGTGCCAGCAGTTTTGACAGAGCTACAACTAATGAAAAACTGTTTTTT. The full variable domain, completed using reference TRBV5-6 and TRBJ1-4, is DAGVTQSPTHLIKTRGQQVTLRCSPKSGHDTVSWYQQALGQGPQFIFQYYEEEERQRGNFPDRFSGHQFPNYSSELNVNALLLGDSALYLCASSFDRATTNEKLFFGSGTQLSVL.